This T cell receptor (beta chain) is from a study of cytomegalovirus exposure and HLA in healthy donors. As for the study in general: The platform used for the roughly 110 validation repertoires matched that of the roughly 630 first-cohort repertoires, a later analysis reported. Study results and limitations: Rare TCR sequences dominated, though some public TCRs recurred in many donors. A later analysis found first-cohort TCR clusters tended to co-occur in the 130 or so validation repertoires.

Germline lookup yields CDR1 SGHRS and CDR2 YFSETQ. J gave up 1 base and V 1 base, and 4 bases lay outside the gene matches. CDR3 length: 15 residues. Data came from immunoSEQ multiplex PCR; TCRdb stores just in-frame clones and leaves some out. The sample holds roughly 280,000 clones, just over 85% seen once. Regarding this clone: Antigen specificity is unknown.

The chain uses TRBV5-1 and TRBJ2-7; 8 bases are a match to TRBD2. The TCR was taken from a young woman in good health and CMV-seronegative. Sequencing was carried out using PBMCs. The CDR3 DNA is TGCGCCAGCAGCTTGAGGGCGGGGGGATCCTACGAGCAGTACTTC. As protein: CASSLRAGGSYEQYF. Full variable domain (rest looked up from reference TRBV5-1 and TRBJ2-7): KAGVTQTPRYLIKTRGQQVTLSCSPISGHRSVSWYQQTPGQGLQFLFEYFSETQRNKGNFPGRFSGRQFSNSRSEMNVSTLELGDSALYLCASSLRAGGSYEQYFGPGTRLTVT.